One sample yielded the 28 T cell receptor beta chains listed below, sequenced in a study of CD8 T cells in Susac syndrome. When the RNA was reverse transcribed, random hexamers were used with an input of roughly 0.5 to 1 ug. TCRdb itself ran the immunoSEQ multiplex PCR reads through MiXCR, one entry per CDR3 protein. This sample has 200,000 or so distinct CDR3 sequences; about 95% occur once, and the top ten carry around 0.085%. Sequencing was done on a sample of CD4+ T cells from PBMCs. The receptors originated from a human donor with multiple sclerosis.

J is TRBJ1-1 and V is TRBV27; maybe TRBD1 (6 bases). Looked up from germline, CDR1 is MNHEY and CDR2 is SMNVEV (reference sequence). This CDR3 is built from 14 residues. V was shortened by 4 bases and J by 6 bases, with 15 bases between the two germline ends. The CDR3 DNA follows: TGTGCCAGCAGTTCCACCAGGGGTTCAGCTGAAGCTTTCTTT. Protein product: CASSSTRGSAEAFF.

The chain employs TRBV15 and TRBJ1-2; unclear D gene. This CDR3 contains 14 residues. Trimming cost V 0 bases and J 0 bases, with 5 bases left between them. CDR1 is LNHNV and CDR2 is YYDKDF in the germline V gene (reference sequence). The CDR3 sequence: CATSREGANYGYTF. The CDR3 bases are TGTGCCACCAGCAGAGAGGGTGCTAACTATGGCTACACCTTC.

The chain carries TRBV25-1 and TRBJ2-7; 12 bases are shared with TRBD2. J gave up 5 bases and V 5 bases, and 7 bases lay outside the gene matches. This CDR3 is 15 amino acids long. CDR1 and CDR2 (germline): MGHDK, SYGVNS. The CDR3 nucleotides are TGTGCCAGCAGTCCCCTAGCGGGAGGGCCCCACGAGCAGTACTTC. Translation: CASSPLAGGPHEQYF.

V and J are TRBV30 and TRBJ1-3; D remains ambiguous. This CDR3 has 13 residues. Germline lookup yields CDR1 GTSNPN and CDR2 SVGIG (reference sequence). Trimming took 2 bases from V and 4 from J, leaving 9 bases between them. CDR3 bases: TGTGCCTGGAGTAGGGCAGGAGGAAACACCATATATTTT. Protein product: CAWSRAGGNTIYF.

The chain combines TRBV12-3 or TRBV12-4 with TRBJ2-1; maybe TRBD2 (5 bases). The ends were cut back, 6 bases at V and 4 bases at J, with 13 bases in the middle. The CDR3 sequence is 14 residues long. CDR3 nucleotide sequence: TGTGCCAGCAGCGGAGGACCGGAGTACAATGAGCAGTTCTTC. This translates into CASSGGPEYNEQFF.

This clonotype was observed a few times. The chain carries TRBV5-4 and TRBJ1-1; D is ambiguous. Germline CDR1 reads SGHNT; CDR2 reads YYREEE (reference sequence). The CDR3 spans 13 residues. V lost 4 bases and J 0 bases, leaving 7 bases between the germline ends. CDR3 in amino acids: CASSQVMNTEAFF. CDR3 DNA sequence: TGTGCCAGCAGCCAGGTGATGAACACTGAAGCTTTCTTT.

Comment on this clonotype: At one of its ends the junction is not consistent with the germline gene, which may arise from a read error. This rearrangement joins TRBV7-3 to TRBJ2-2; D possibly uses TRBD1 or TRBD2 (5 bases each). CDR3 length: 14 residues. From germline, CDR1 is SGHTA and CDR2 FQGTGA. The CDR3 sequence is CACRDETVAGELFF. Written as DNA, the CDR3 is TGTGCCTGCAGGGACGAAACCGTGGCCGGGGAGCTGTTTTTT.

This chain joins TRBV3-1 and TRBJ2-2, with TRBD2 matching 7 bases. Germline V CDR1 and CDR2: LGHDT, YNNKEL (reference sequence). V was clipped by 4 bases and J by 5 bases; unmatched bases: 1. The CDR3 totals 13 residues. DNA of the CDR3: TGTGCCAGCAGCCCCGGGGGGACCGGGGAGCTGTTTTTT. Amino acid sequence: CASSPGGTGELFF.

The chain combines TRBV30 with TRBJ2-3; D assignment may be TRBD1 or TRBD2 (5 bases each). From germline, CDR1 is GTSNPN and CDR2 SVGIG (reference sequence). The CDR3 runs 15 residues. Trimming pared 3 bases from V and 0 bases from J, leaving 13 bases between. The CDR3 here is CAWSGTVTSTDTQYF. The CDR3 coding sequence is TGTGCCTGGAGCGGGACGGTTACTAGCACAGATACGCAGTATTTT. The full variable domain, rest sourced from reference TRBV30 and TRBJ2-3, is SQTIHQWPATLVQPVGSPLSLECTVEGTSNPNLYWYRQAAGRGLQLLFYSVGIGQISSEVPQNLSASRPQDRQFILSSKKLLLSDSGFYLCAWSGTVTSTDTQYFGPGTRLTVL.

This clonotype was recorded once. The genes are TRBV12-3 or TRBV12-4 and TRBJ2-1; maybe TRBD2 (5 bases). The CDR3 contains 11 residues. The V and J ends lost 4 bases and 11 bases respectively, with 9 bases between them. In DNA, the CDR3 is TGTGCCAGCAGTTCGACTATGCAGCAGTTCTTC. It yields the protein CASSSTMQQFF.

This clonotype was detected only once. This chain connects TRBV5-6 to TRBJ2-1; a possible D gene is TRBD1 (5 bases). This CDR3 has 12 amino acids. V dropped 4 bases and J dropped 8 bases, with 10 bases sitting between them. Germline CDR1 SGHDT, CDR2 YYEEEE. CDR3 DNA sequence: TGTGCCAGCAGCCTGGAAGGGGATGAGCAGTTCTTC. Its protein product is CASSLEGDEQFF.

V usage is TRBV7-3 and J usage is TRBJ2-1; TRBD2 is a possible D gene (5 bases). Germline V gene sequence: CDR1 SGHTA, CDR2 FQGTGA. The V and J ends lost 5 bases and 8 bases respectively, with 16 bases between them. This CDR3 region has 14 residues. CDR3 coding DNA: TGTGCCAGCAGCCCGTCCCGGGATCCCGATGAGCAGTTCTTC. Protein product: CASSPSRDPDEQFF.

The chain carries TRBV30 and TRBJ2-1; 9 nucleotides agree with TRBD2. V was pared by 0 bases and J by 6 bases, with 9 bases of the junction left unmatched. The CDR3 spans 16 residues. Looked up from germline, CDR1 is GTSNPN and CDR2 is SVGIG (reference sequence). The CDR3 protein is CAWSVRLAETPNEQFF. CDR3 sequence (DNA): TGTGCCTGGAGTGTACGACTAGCGGAGACACCCAATGAGCAGTTCTTC.

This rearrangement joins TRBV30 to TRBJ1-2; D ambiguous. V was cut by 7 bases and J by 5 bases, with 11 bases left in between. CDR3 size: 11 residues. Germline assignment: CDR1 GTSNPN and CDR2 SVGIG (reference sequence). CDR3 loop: CASPSGYGYTF. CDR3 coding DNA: TGTGCCTCTCCTTCCGGGTATGGCTACACCTTC.

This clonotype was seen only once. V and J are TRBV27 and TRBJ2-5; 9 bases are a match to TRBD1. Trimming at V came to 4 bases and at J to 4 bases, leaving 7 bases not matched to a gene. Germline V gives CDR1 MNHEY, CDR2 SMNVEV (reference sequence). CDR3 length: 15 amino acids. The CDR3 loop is CASSSYRGRGETQYF. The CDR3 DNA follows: TGTGCCAGCAGTTCATACAGGGGGCGCGGAGAGACCCAGTACTTC.

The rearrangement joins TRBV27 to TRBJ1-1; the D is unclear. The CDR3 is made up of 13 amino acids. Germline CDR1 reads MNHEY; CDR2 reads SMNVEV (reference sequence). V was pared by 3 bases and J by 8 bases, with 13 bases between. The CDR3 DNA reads TGTGCCAGCAGTTTGTGGGCACTTGGGGAAGCTTTCTTT. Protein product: CASSLWALGEAFF.

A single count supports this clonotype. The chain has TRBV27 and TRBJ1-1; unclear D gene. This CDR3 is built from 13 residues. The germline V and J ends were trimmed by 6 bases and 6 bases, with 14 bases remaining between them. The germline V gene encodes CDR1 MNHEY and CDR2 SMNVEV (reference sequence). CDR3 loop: CASRLLSHAEAFF. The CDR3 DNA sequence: TGTGCCAGCAGGCTCTTATCTCACGCTGAAGCTTTCTTT.

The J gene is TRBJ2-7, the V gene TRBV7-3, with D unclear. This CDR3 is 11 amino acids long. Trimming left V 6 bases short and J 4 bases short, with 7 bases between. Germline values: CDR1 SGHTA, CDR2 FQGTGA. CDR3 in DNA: TGTGCCAGCAGGGGAAAGTACGAGCAGTACTTC. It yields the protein CASRGKYEQYF.

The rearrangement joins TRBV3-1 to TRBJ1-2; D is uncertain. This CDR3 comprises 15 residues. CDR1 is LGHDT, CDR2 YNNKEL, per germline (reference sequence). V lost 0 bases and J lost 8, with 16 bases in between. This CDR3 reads CASSQEKVTRGGYTF. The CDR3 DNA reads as TGTGCCAGCAGCCAAGAGAAGGTAACCCGCGGGGGCTACACCTTC. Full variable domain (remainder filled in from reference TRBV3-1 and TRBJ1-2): DTAVSQTPKYLVTQMGNDKSIKCEQNLGHDTMYWYKQDSKKFLKIMFSYNNKELIINETVPNRFSPKSPDKAHLNLHINSLELGDSAVYFCASSQEKVTRGGYTFGSGTRLTVV.

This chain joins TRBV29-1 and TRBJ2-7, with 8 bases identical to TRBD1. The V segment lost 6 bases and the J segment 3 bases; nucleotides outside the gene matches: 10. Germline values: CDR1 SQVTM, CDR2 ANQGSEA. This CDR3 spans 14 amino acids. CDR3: CSVAGTGGYYEQYF. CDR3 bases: TGCAGCGTCGCCGGGACAGGTGGGTACTACGAGCAGTACTTC.

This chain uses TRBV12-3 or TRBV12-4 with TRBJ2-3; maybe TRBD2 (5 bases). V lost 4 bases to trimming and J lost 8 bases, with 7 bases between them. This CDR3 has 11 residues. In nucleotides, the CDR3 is TGTGCCAGCAGTTATGGGAGTACGCAGTATTTT. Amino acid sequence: CASSYGSTQYF.

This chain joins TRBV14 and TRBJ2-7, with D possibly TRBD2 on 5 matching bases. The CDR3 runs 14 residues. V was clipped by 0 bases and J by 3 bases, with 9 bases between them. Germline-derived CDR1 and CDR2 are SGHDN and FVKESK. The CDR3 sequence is CASSQDRGIYEQYF. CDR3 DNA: TGTGCCAGCAGCCAAGATAGAGGGATCTACGAGCAGTACTTC.

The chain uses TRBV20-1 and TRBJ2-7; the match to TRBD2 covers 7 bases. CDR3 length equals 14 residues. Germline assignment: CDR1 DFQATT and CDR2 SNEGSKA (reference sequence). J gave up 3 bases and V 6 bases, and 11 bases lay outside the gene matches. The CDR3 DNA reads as TGCAGTGCCTCCCCAGGACTAGTTAACTACGAGCAGTACTTC. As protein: CSASPGLVNYEQYF.

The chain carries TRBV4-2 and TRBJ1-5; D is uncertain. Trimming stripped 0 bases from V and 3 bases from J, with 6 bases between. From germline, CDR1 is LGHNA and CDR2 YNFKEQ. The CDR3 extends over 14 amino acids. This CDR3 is CASSQDTANQPQHF. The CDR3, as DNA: TGTGCCAGCAGCCAAGATACAGCCAATCAGCCCCAGCATTTT.

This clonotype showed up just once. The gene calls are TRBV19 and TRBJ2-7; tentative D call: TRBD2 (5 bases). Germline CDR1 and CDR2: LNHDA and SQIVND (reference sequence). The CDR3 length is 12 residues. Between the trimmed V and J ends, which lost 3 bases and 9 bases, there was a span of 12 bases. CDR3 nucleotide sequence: TGTGCCAGTAGTATTTCAGGACGGGGGCAGTACTTC. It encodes CASSISGRGQYF.

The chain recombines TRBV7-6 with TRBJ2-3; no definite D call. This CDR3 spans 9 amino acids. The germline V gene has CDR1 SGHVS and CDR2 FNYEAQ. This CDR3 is CARSDTQYF. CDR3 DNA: TGTGCTCGGTCAGATACGCAGTATTTT.

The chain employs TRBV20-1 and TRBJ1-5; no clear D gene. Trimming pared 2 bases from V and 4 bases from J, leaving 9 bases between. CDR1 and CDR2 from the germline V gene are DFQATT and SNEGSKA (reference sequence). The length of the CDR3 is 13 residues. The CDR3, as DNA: TGCAGTGCTAGATTGCAGACTAATCAGCCCCAGCATTTT. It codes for CSARLQTNQPQHF.

CDR3 sequence reads: CSARRPVRDSKNIQYF. The CDR3 DNA is TGCAGTGCTAGGAGACCCGTAAGGGACAGCAAAAACATTCAGTACTTC. This chain links TRBV20-1 with TRBJ2-4; 7 bases are a match to TRBD1. V lost 3 bases to trimming and J lost 3 bases; unmatched junction nucleotides: 11. CDR3 size: 16 residues. The germline V gene encodes CDR1 DFQATT and CDR2 SNEGSKA (reference sequence).